The clone carrying this T cell receptor beta chain was found many times. Its antigen is undetermined. Control and CVID samples contributed equal amounts of genomic DNA. Method: immunoSEQ multiplex PCR; TCRdb's copy keeps in-frame clones and lacks some. The data list 40,000 or so clones, none observed once; 3% to 4.5% falls to the top ten. This record comes from a study of T cell clonality in common variable immunodeficiency. Study-level findings and limits: Authors noted CVID clonality's cause needs subpopulation repertoire sequencing. Fewer deletions and N-nucleotide insertions were reportedly seen in common variable immunodeficiency TCR beta sequences.

The sample taken for sequencing was peripheral blood mononuclear cells. This receptor was identified in a person aged 18 to 75 in good health.

CDR3 DNA (partial): TGCAGCGTTGAAGGCGAGGGGGAGAAGCCTCAAGAGACG. Its translation: CSVEGEGEKPQET. The complete CDR3 protein is CSVEGEGEKPQETQYF. The rearrangement uses TRBV29-1 and TRBJ2-3; D is perhaps TRBD1 (6 bases). The CDR3 end lies 3 residues beyond the end of the read and is filled in from the germline J gene. The CDR3 sequence is 16 residues long. Per germline, CDR1 SQVTM and CDR2 ANQGSEA.